A selection of T cell receptor beta chains follows, all from one sample in a study of blood T cell repertoires in COVID-19. Some clones are missing from TCRdb's copy, which holds only in-frame ones; the method was immunoSEQ multiplex PCR. Here the sample spans 250,000 to 300,000 clones, roughly nine tenths being singletons. Sequenced material: PBMCs or T cells enriched from blood (not recorded which). The source of these receptors is a human donor in a cohort exposed to, infected with or recovered from COVID-19 (not recorded which). The donor label of this sample is uncertain. CDR3s include the opening cysteine and the closing phenylalanine or tryptophan. The D gene is left open where the match is weak. Expanded clones are given a class, and other clones once, few, many or no size at all.

d_call	v_call	j_call	clone_size	cdr3_aa	cdr3_nt
NA	TRBV4-1	TRBJ2-7	NA	CASSPRQNSYEQYF	TGCGCCAGCAGCCCCCGACAGAACTCCTACGAGCAGTACTTC
NA	TRBV10-3	TRBJ2-5	NA	CAIRKSEEAETQYF	TGTGCCATCAGGAAGAGTGAGGAGGCAGAGACCCAGTACTTC
NA	TRBV7-2	TRBJ2-7	NA	CASSFASMEQYF	TGTGCCAGCAGTTTCGCTAGCATGGAGCAGTACTTC
TRBD1	TRBV19	TRBJ1-1	NA	CASSARDRGRTEAFF	TGTGCCAGTAGTGCCCGGGACAGGGGGCGGACTGAAGCTTTCTTT
NA	TRBV6-1	TRBJ2-7	NA	CASSENRGAREQYF	TGTGCCAGCAGTGAAAACCGGGGGGCGAGGGAGCAGTACTTC
NA	TRBV24-1	TRBJ1-5	NA	CATSARQGQPQHF	TGTGCCACCAGTGCCCGGCAGGGCCAGCCCCAGCATTTT
NA	TRBV7-3	TRBJ1-3	once	CAFQGISGNTIYF	TGTGCCTTCCAGGGGATCTCTGGAAACACCATATATTTT
TRBD1	TRBV3-1/TRBV3-2	TRBJ1-5	NA	CASSHYQGETRNQPQHF	TGTGCCAGCAGCCACTATCAGGGGGAGACGCGCAATCAGCCCCAGCATTTT
NA	TRBV24-1	TRBJ1-3	NA	CATSPILSSGNTIYF	TGTGCCACCTCCCCCATCCTGAGCTCTGGAAACACCATATATTTT
TRBD1	TRBV6-5	TRBJ1-5	NA	CASRTTGDTQPQHF	TGTGCCAGCAGAACGACAGGGGACACTCAGCCCCAGCATTTT
NA	TRBV19	TRBJ1-5	NA	CASSISQGNNQPQHF	TGTGCCAGTAGTATTAGCCAGGGAAACAATCAGCCCCAGCATTTT
NA	TRBV28	TRBJ1-2	NA	CASTIGVGGYGYTF	TGTGCCAGCACCATCGGGGTGGGGGGCTATGGCTACACCTTC
NA	TRBV19	TRBJ2-5	NA	CASSIGGGGKETQYF	TGTGCCAGTAGTATAGGGGGTGGAGGGAAAGAGACCCAGTACTTC
TRBD1	TRBV19	TRBJ1-5	NA	CASRGQGNQPQHF	TGTGCCAGTAGAGGACAGGGCAATCAGCCCCAGCATTTT
NA	TRBV18	TRBJ2-3	NA	CASSPKEQSTDTQYF	TGTGCCAGCTCACCAAAGGAGCAGAGCACAGATACGCAGTATTTT
TRBD2	TRBV3-1/TRBV3-2	TRBJ2-3	NA	CASSQPGGGNSGADTQYF	TGTGCCAGCAGCCAACCCGGGGGGGGGAATTCAGGCGCAGATACGCAGTATTTT
TRBD1	TRBV5-1	TRBJ1-2	NA	CASAKTGKYGYTF	TGCGCCAGCGCTAAGACAGGGAAGTATGGCTACACCTTC
TRBD2	TRBV2	TRBJ2-3	NA	CASSGGDERTDTQYF	TGTGCCAGCAGCGGGGGGGATGAACGCACAGATACGCAGTATTTT
TRBD1	TRBV5-4	TRBJ2-7	NA	CASSSTGGGNEQYF	TGTGCCAGCAGCTCGACAGGGGGCGGTAACGAGCAGTACTTC
NA	TRBV3-1/TRBV3-2	TRBJ2-2	NA	CASSQDARRGELFF	TGTGCCAGCAGCCAAGACGCCCGTCGGGGGGAGCTGTTTTTT
NA	TRBV4-1	TRBJ1-4	NA	CASSQVGQTNEKLFF	TGCGCCAGCAGCCAAGTTGGTCAGACTAATGAAAAACTGTTTTTT
TRBD1	TRBV29-1	TRBJ2-3	NA	CSVRGTGDRSGTDTQYF	TGCAGCGTCCGGGGGACAGGGGATAGGTCTGGCACAGATACGCAGTATTTT
TRBD1	TRBV29-1	TRBJ2-2	NA	CSVRTGAGELFF	TGCAGCGTCCGGACAGGGGCCGGGGAGCTGTTTTTT
NA	TRBV5-5	TRBJ1-3	few	CASFLGSGNTIYF	TGTGCCAGCTTCCTTGGGAGCGGAAACACCATATATTTT
NA	TRBV29-1	TRBJ2-2	once	CSVVRDWDTGELFF	TGCAGCGTCGTCCGGGACTGGGACACCGGGGAGCTGTTTTTT
NA	TRBV18	TRBJ1-3	NA	CASSPRSESGNTIYF	TGTGCCAGCTCACCACGGAGTGAGTCTGGAAACACCATATATTTT
TRBD2	TRBV3-1/TRBV3-2	TRBJ2-3	NA	CASSSGLADGTDTQYF	TGTGCCAGCAGTTCAGGACTAGCGGATGGAACAGATACGCAGTATTTT
TRBD1	TRBV7-9	TRBJ1-2	NA	CASSHDPGQEYGYTF	TGTGCCAGCAGCCACGACCCGGGACAGGAGTATGGCTACACCTTC
NA	TRBV4-3	TRBJ2-5	NA	CASSQDFGSQETQYF	TGCGCCAGCAGCCAAGACTTCGGGAGTCAAGAGACCCAGTACTTC
NA	TRBV11-2	TRBJ2-4	NA	CASSTFKDLGAKNIQYF	TGTGCCAGTTCGACATTCAAAGACCTTGGGGCCAAAAACATTCAGTACTTC
NA	TRBV5-8	TRBJ2-7	NA	CASSLGDIFAYEQYF	TGTGCCAGCAGCTTGGGGGACATTTTCGCCTACGAGCAGTACTTC
NA	TRBV9	TRBJ1-1	once	CASSVGGAMNTEAFF	TGTGCCAGCAGCGTAGGCGGCGCTATGAACACTGAAGCTTTCTTT
NA	TRBV6-1	TRBJ2-5	NA	CASSGMDPGFGQETQYF	TGTGCCAGCAGTGGTATGGACCCGGGATTTGGGCAAGAGACCCAGTACTTC
TRBD2	TRBV5-6	TRBJ2-2	NA	CASSLASGVTGELFF	TGTGCCAGCAGCTTGGCTAGCGGGGTCACCGGGGAGCTGTTTTTT
NA	TRBV19	TRBJ1-1	NA	CASSIGAGTEAFF	TGTGCCAGTAGTATAGGGGCGGGTACTGAAGCTTTCTTT
NA	TRBV6-2/TRBV6-3	TRBJ1-1	NA	CASTPGGRPHNTEAFF	TGTGCCAGCACCCCCGGGGGGCGTCCCCATAACACTGAAGCTTTCTTT
TRBD1	TRBV13	TRBJ1-2	NA	CASSYDRGDGYTF	TGTGCCAGCAGCTACGACAGGGGCGATGGCTACACCTTC
TRBD1	TRBV5-4	TRBJ2-3	NA	CASSAPGTGGADTQYF	TGTGCCAGCAGCGCGCCGGGGACAGGAGGGGCAGATACGCAGTATTTT
TRBD1	TRBV7-2	TRBJ2-7	NA	CASSLGTGTAIYEQYF	TGTGCCAGCAGCTTAGGAACCGGGACAGCAATCTACGAGCAGTACTTC
NA	TRBV4-3	TRBJ2-6	NA	CASSQTGSGANVLTF	TGCGCCAGCAGCCAAACAGGGTCCGGGGCCAACGTCCTGACTTTC
NA	TRBV5-6	TRBJ2-4	NA	CASSLQGAKNIQYF	TGTGCCAGCAGCTTGCAGGGAGCCAAAAACATTCAGTACTTC
NA	TRBV7-2	TRBJ2-7	NA	CASSFDTVYEQYF	TGTGCCAGCAGCTTCGACACCGTCTACGAGCAGTACTTC